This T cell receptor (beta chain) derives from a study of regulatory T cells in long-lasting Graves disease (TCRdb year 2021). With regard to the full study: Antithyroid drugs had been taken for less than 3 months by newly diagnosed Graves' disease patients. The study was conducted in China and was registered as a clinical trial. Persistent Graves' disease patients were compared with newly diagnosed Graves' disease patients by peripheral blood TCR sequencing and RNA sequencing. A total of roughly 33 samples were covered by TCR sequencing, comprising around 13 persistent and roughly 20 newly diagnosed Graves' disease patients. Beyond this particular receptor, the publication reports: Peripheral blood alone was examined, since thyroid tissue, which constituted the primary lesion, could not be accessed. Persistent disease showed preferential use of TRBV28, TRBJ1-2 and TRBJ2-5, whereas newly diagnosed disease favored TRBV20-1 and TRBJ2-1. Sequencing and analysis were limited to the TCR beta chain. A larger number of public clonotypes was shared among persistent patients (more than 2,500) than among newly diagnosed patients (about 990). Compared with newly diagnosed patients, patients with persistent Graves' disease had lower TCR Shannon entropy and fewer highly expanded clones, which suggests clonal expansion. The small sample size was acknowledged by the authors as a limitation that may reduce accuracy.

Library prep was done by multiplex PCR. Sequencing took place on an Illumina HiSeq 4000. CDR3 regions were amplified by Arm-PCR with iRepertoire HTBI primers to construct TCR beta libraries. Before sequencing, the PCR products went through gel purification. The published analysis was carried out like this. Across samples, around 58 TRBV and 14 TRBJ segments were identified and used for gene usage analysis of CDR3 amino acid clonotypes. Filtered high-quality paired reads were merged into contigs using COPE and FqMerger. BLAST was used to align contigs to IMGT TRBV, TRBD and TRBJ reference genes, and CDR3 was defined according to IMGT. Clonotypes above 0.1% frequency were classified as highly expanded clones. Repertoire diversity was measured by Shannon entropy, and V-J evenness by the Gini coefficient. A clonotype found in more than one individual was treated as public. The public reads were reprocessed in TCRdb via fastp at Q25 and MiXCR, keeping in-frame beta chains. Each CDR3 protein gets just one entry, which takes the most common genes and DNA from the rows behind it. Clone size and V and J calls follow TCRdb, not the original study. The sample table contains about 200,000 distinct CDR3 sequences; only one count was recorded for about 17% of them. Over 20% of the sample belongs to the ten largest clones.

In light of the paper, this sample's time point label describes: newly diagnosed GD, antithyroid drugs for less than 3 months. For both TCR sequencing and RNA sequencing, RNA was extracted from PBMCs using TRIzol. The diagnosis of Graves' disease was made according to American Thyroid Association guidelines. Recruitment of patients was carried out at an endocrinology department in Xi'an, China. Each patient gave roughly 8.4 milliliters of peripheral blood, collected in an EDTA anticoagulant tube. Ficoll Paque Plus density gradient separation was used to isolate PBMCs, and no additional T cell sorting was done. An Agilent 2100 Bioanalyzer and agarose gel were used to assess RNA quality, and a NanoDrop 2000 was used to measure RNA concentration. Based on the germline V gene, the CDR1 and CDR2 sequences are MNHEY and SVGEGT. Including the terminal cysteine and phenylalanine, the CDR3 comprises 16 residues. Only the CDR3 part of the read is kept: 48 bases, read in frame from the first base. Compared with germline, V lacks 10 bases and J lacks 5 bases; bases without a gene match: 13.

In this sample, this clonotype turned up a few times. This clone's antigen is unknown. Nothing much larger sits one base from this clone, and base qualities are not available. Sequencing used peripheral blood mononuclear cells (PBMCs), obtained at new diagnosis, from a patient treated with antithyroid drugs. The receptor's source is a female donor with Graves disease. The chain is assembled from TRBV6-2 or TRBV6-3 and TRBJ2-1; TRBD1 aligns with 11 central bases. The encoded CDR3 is CAIPGRGQGVDNEQFF. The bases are TGTGCCATCCCAGGCCGGGGACAGGGGGTCGACAATGAGCAGTTCTTC.